The T cell receptor (beta chain) under discussion was sequenced for a study of cytomegalovirus exposure and HLA in healthy donors (dated by TCRdb to about 2017). Study-wide context: An earlier analysis of roughly 610 of the donors reported approximately 280 Gb of sequence data and 117 million unique TCR beta sequences obtained from about 170 million T cells. An early release covering just under 650 HLA-typed donors comprised approximately 300 gigabases of sequencing data and around 85 million unique TCR sequences. Of the 398 genotyped donors, approximately 81% were placed in the genetic ancestry cluster associated with self-reported Caucasian donors. The study was designed to test whether signatures of past pathogen exposure could be identified by cataloging public T cell receptors. The T cell repertoires of 666 subjects were profiled by immunosequencing and related to cytomegalovirus serostatus. Besides the first cohort of approximately 670 subjects, a separate validation cohort made up of some 110 different subjects was used. To predict cytomegalovirus infection status, the study combined high-throughput TCR immunosequencing, statistical association of individual TCRs with disease status, and machine learning. A later analysis re-examined previously published TCR beta repertoires from over 500 donors and added high-resolution HLA genotyping to investigate patterns of TCR occurrence. Rather than using new phenotypic data, the later analysis identified candidate immune exposures from TCR beta sequences and from how often those sequences occurred across donors. An earlier analysis of 587 of the donors applied high-throughput TCR beta sequencing to assess whether each TCR beta V gene segment acted as functional or pseudogenic. Donor age, sex, ethnicity and CMV serostatus were compiled together with the repertoire data. Genome-wide SNP genotypes for about 55% of the roughly 670 donors were used in a later genetic analysis, which treated that subset as a discovery cohort. All discovery cohort repertoires had been generated using a single sequencing platform. HLA typing covered class I and class II loci at four-digit resolution. The number of donors typed differed by locus, with roughly 629-640 for A, B, C, DRB1 and DQB1, roughly 550 for DQA1, under 610 for DPA1, and 450 to 480 for DPB1. A handful of DR-DQ haplotypes were handled as single units for association and clustering because linkage in the cohort was strong. Across about 370 genotyped donors of the cohort, an average of roughly 250,000 unique TCR beta nucleotide sequences per donor were sequenced, and approximately 17% of those sequences were non-productive. Results and caveats for the whole study, not just this receptor: A later analysis found that most CMV-associated TCR beta chains appeared HLA-restricted, with HLA associations seemingly driven largely by CMV exposure. According to a later genetic analysis, donors in an Asian-associated ancestry cluster had fewer N-insertions in productive TCRs than the approximately 700-donor mean. While some public TCRs were present in many individuals, most TCR sequences turned up only very rarely across donors. When HLA alleles, especially DR and DQ, strongly co-occurred, TCR associations were difficult to assign to individual alleles. Broadly in line with IMGT annotations, most TCR beta V segments showed up in productive rearrangements about 87% or about 30% of the time in an earlier analysis of 587 of the donors. Sequencing depth was assumed to be roughly uniform across donors in the presence/absence analyses, though that assumption may not hold. The classifier was reported to diagnose cytomegalovirus status with high specificity and sensitivity in both the original and validation cohorts. In a later analysis, several top co-occurrence clusters were reported to appear linked to parvovirus B19, influenza, CMV and Epstein-Barr virus. The study gave a list of about 150 TCR beta chains associated with cytomegalovirus. HLA typing was unavailable for some donors at each locus, so association tests used only the typed subset. CMV serostatus was the only immune exposure information available for the cohort. V-gene and J-gene trimming of TCR beta chains was associated with a missense DCLRE1C variant in a later genetic analysis, and the association was replicated in an independent cohort. The earlier analysis of around 600 of the donors excluded about 16 rarely observed V segments, including chromosome 9 orphons, because counts were too low. A cluster of highly shared sequence variants was judged likely to be a technical artifact of the sequencing pipeline. A later analysis associated 16,951 TCR beta sequences with specific HLA alleles at a false discovery rate of 0.05. The cohort was sequenced for TCR beta chains only, and without alpha or paired-chain data the features that could be detected were limited. A further reported finding was that TCR beta sequences accurately predicted the HLA-A and HLA-B alleles for most subjects in the first cohort. Correlated functional status among segregating V segments might be attributable to linkage disequilibrium, but an unknown experimental factor could not be ruled out. The authors suggested that the approach could potentially be extended to other disease states and immunological phenotypes. A later analysis found that HLA-associated TCR beta chains were more clonally expanded and had lower generation probabilities than equally common non-associated chains. Because the 87-base-pair reads could not distinguish some IMGT-functional V segments, including TRBV6-2 and TRBV6-3, those segments were excluded. According to a later analysis, TCR association rates differed among HLA loci, with DRB1 alleles showing the most associated TCRs and HLA-C alleles showing the fewest. In vitro tests confirmed that a few of the cytomegalovirus-associated TCR beta chains recognize cytomegalovirus antigens.

Trimming takes 3 bases off V and 2 bases off J; junction bases not matched to a gene: 6. The CDR3, from cysteine to phenylalanine, totals 16 residues. CDR3 DNA is the only sequence kept; it has 48 bases, read in frame from the first base. CDR1 and CDR2 are read off the germline V gene as MGHDK and SYGVNS. Library preparation employed the immunoSEQ multiplex PCR assay. The multiplex PCR relied on a mix of 60 forward primers for TCR Vbeta segments and 13 reverse primers for TCR Jbeta segments. The CDR3 region of rearranged TCR beta genes was amplified from genomic DNA with a multiplex PCR assay. The amplified TCR beta libraries were sequenced on the Illumina HiSeq System as 87-base-pair reads. Concerning the study's data processing: Across the 670 or so repertoires, a later analysis counted tens of millions of unique TCR beta chains, roughly 11 million of which were shared by at least two donors. Raw reads were error-corrected and collapsed into unique sequences with a nearest-neighbor algorithm that merged closely related sequences to remove PCR and sequencing errors. Alignment of CDR3 sequences to IMGT reference sequences was used to assign V, D and J gene segments. For a sequence to be retained, a match of at least six nucleotides to both a V gene segment and a J gene segment was required. Rearrangements were classified as productive when the CDR3 lacked stop codons and remained in frame with V and J, and all other rearrangements were classified as non-productive. Following IMGT convention, CDR3 was defined as the stretch from the second conserved V-encoded cysteine up to the conserved J-encoded phenylalanine. The earlier analysis of some 600 of the donors excluded sequences that lacked an unambiguous match to a single V gene segment. In an earlier analysis of 587 of the donors, a V segment was called functional when productive rearrangements were above 56.7%, and segregating when the standard deviation between donors exceeded 5%. A statistical classification framework was built to diagnose cytomegalovirus status from the catalog of TCR beta chain sequences. In a later analysis, V and J genes were assigned by comparing TCR nucleotide sequences against IMGT/GENE-DB human TR gene sequences. A later analysis assigned CDR3 sequences and most-parsimonious VDJ recombination scenarios with the TCRdist pipeline. In a later analysis, each TCR beta chain was defined by its CDR3 amino acid sequence together with its V-gene family, and reads lacking a unique V-gene family were excluded. To address suspected cross-contamination and a sequencing artifact, a later analysis removed under 600 highly shared, low-generation-probability nucleotide sequences. In a later analysis, a clonal expansion index was calculated for each public chain from normalized within-repertoire ranks of inferred template counts. In a later analysis, generation probabilities were computed using a VDJ recombination model fitted to out-of-frame rearrangements, and the results were checked against IGoR. In a later analysis, hypergeometric tests were used to score TCR-TCR, TCR-HLA and TCR-CMV co-occurrence, with a repertoire-size bias correction applied to TCR pairs. False discovery rates were estimated in a later analysis by permuting HLA or CMV assignments 20 times. In a later analysis, co-occurring TCRs were grouped with DBSCAN, and TCRdist sequence similarity was added when clustering was performed within HLA-allele-positive subsets. Repertoires with fewer than 30,000 or more than 120,000 public chains, plus five repertoires with anomalous nucleotide sharing, were excluded from co-occurrence clustering. Entries here come from immuneACCESS through TCRdb and include only in-frame sequences with V and J called. Some clones fail to appear in such tables; in the studies checked, an unresolved V gene covers under half of the shortfall, and the cause of the remainder is unknown. V, J and clone size are those of that table, while D and trimming were read from the DNA. The sample records about 140,000 clones, approximately 83% of which are singletons. The ten largest clones represent 3% to 3.5% of the sample.

The cohort comprised under 700 healthy bone marrow donors. At the time of sampling, all cohort members were nominally healthy, though unrecorded immune exposures were likely present. The donor was CMV seronegative and was included in the group of a few hundred seronegative cohort members. Each donor provided a peripheral blood sample, and peripheral blood mononuclear cells were used for TCR beta sequencing. The Qiagen DNeasy Blood Extraction Kit was used to extract genomic DNA from the blood cell samples. Concerning this clone itself: Which antigen it targets is not known. Base quality data are lacking; no much larger clone is found one base away.

The sample consisted of PBMCs. This chain is built from TRBV25-1 and TRBJ2-3, and TRBD2 aligns with 9 junction nucleotides. This TCR derives from a man aged 35 to 55 in good health and CMV-seronegative. The nucleotide sequence is TGTGCCAGCAGTGAGAGGGCGGGGGGGTACACAGATACGCAGTATTTT. This encodes CASSERAGGYTDTQYF. Beyond the CDR3, the reference TRBV25-1 and TRBJ2-3 genes provide the residues; the full variable domain reads: EADIYQTPRYLVIGTGKKITLECSQTMGHDKMYWYQQDPGMELHLIHYSYGVNSTEKGDLSSESTVSRIRTEHFPLTLESARPSHTSQYLCASSERAGGYTDTQYFGPGTRLTVL.